Described below is a single TCR beta chain sequence and its context. Its antigen remains undetermined. No base-level quality is on record; no much larger clone is a single base apart. The sample originates from a study of T cell responses to AZD1222 COVID-19 vaccine (dated by TCRdb to 2020 to 2022). As for the study more broadly: Because spike-specific TCR depth and breadth did not differ between the two schedules, AZD1222 recipients who got a second dose at roughly 4 weeks were pooled with those who got a second dose at roughly 12 weeks. TCR sequencing was performed for about 250 trial participants, of whom 207 were given two doses of AZD1222 and approximately 25 were given two doses of MenACWY control vaccine. Trial participants were enrolled by age into 18-55, 56-69 and 70-plus year subgroups, with roughly 160, 29 and 62 TCR-sequenced participants respectively.

From V the trimming removes 1 base and from J it removes 1 base, while the gene matches leave 3 bases of the junction unaccounted for. The cysteine opens and the phenylalanine closes a CDR3 of 14 amino acids. Just the 42-base CDR3 DNA is kept, in frame starting at base 1. CDR1 and CDR2 were assigned from the germline V gene as SQVTM and ANQGSEA. The CDR3 regions of human TCRbeta chains were analyzed by immunosequencing. Regarding the original processing steps: TCRs in the repertoires were compared against a reference library of SARS-CoV-2-specific TCRs that had been generated with the MIRA antigen-specificity platform. Breadth was defined as the fraction of unique TCRs that were SARS-CoV-2-associated, and depth was defined as the fraction of total T cells that were SARS-CoV-2-associated. Using the MIRA data, every spike-specific TCR was mapped to the spike region that the TCR reacted to and assigned to either a CD4 or a CD8 class. Log10-transformed breadth and depth values were compared by one-way ANOVA with Sidak's multiple comparisons tests. The clones in this table, taken by TCRdb from immuneACCESS, are in-frame only. Not every clone is retained; where verified, under half of the shortfall comes from an unresolved V gene, and the cause of the rest is unknown. V and J calls and clone size come straight from that table; D and trimming were deduced from the DNA. The sample contains about 150,000 clones, 80% to 95% of them found a single time. The biggest ten clones account for 1.1% to 1.5% of the sample.

Per the publication, the time point label means: baseline before first vaccination. The vaccinee samples were drawn from two UK trials, COV001 and COV002, one of which was a single-blind randomized controlled phase 2/3 trial testing AZD1222 (ChAdOx1 nCoV-19) in healthy adults. Trial participant PBMC samples were collected at day 0 and day 28 after the second dose for TCRbeta chain sequencing. General conclusions and limits of the study: Participants were mostly white British, with more females than males. The authors suggested clonal diversity may have been underestimated. Reportedly, almost half of the unique spike-specific TCRs recognized epitopes lying outside the regions that are mutated in the B.1.351 and B.1.1.7 variants. Because no samples from the day 14 peak response were available, repertoires could be characterized only after the peak T cell response. After two AZD1222 doses, spike-specific TCR breadth and depth were significantly higher than at day 0 and than in MenACWY recipients. Only a handful of AZD1222 recipients were SARS-CoV-2 seropositive at baseline, limiting conclusions about previously exposed vaccinees. The 56-69-year group was small, and its depth increase did not reach significance, likely because of low power. The whole spike protein was spanned by vaccine-associated CD4 TCRs, and dominant responses were seen in regions 160-218 and 743-854.

The V and J genes are TRBV29-1 and TRBJ1-2; the central 7 bases match TRBD1. The TCR comes from an adult in good health. Sequenced here: peripheral blood, sampled on day 0 of AZD1222 vaccination. The DNA sequence reads TGCAGCGTTGAAGGACAGGGTTTTAACTATGGCTACACCTTC. Its protein reads: CSVEGQGFNYGYTF.